The present T cell receptor (beta chain) was sequenced within a study of T cells after yellow fever vaccination (dated by TCRdb to about 2019). About the study as a whole: The SMART-Seq v4 Ultra Low Input RNA kit was used to prepare libraries from fractions with low cell numbers. Bulk TCR alpha and beta repertoires were sequenced longitudinally to track T-cell clones before and after primary and booster YFV17D yellow fever vaccination. Bulk PBMC replicates and cell subsets were isolated from blood drawn at multiple timepoints before and after both primary and secondary immunization. The cohort comprised two healthy male donors, one aged 18 to 30 and one aged 30 to 40 years.

A note on this clonotype: Its cognate antigen has yet to be identified. No quality values exist for individual bases; no much larger clone is one base distant.

TCR cDNA was synthesized by 5'RACE template switching, which introduced a universal primer site and unique molecular identifiers. Priming for cDNA synthesis came from both the TCR alpha and TCR beta constant segments. Two PCR steps were used to amplify libraries, with sample barcodes and sequencing adapters being added in the second step. Libraries were sequenced on Illumina HiSeq 2500 (2x100 bp) or NovaSeq (2x150 bp). The study's own analysis went as follows. MIGEC was used to demultiplex reads and collapse the reads into UMI consensus sequences, and MiXCR was used for V(D)J alignment. Clonotypes responding to the vaccine were identified with edgeR on replicate PBMC samples, with the criteria of FDR below 0.01 and a log2 fold change above 5 up to day 15. Each bulk clonotype was labeled CD4 or CD8 based on which sequenced repertoire, CD4 or CD8, contained the clonotype at higher abundance. TCRdb's own reprocessing of the public reads used fastp at Q25 and MiXCR and kept productive beta chains. Here each entry gathers all rows of one CDR3 protein and keeps the most common genes and DNA. V and J calls and clone size were set by TCRdb, not the authors. The sample table lists about 340,000 distinct CDR3 sequences, 8.7% of them with a count of one. More than 15% of the sample is held by the ten biggest clonotypes.

CDR1 and CDR2 are drawn from the germline V gene: SGHAT, FQNNGV. The CDR3 contains 15 residues, cysteine and phenylalanine counted. The only DNA kept is the CDR3, 45 bases in frame from the first base. Between the V and J ends, shortened by 5 bases and 0 bases respectively, the junction contains 10 bases. What the research found in general, with its limitations: The secondary T-cell response was found to be weaker but faster than the primary response, with a peak reached on day 5 rather than on day 15. Computational filtering was required because FACS-sorted repertoires could contain abundant contaminating clonotypes from the bulk population. Because only two donors were included in the study, the extent to which the findings can be generalized is limited. After the booster, most clones that had expanded after primary vaccination were detected again (around 97% of CD4 and around nine tenths of CD8), suggesting broad maintenance of memory. A small fraction of clonotypes showed up in both the CD4 and CD8 compartments, probably as a result of convergent recombination.

The treatment or condition label, read with the paper, signifies: live attenuated yellow fever vaccine strain. Two biological replicates of bulk PBMCs were collected at each blood-draw timepoint. PBMCs were isolated from peripheral blood using a standard Ficoll-Paque protocol. TriZol was used to extract RNA from bulk PBMCs, from CD4 and CD8 fractions, and from dextramer-positive and dextramer-negative fractions. The specimen was PBMCs, collected on the day of the first yellow fever vaccination. The chain links TRBV11-2 with TRBJ1-4, with the D segment identity uncertain. The TCR originated in a young man who received the YFV17D yellow fever vaccine. The DNA reads as follows: TGTGCCAGCAGCCCCGCCTTTTCAACTAATGAAAAACTGTTTTTT. It encodes CASSPAFSTNEKLFF.